This T cell receptor beta chain comes out of a study of cytomegalovirus exposure and HLA in healthy donors. The study's findings and limits: Productive status was seen about 87% or about 30% of the time for most TCR beta V segments in an earlier analysis. Among TCR beta chains, those listed as cytomegalovirus-associated numbered over 150.

Vbeta (60) and Jbeta (13) primers were used in the PCR. Here immunoSEQ multiplex PCR was the method, and the copy in TCRdb shows in-frame clones only, minus some. The sample lists around 100,000 clones, about three quarters occurring once. For this clone: Antigen: not known.

This CDR3 has 13 residues. CDR1 and CDR2 from the germline V gene are MNHEY and SMNVEV (reference sequence). The V end was cut by 5 bases, the J end by 1 base, with 9 bases between. This clonotype was sampled from a woman between 18 and 30 years old in good health and CMV-seropositive. J is TRBJ2-7 and V is TRBV27; D is unclear. The material sequenced was PBMCs. In DNA form, the CDR3 reads TGTGCCAGCAGTCCGACTCAATCCTACGAGCAGTACTTC. Residues: CASSPTQSYEQYF.